Listed below are T cell receptor beta chains from one sample, sequenced in a study of blood T cell repertoires in COVID-19. Method: immunoSEQ multiplex PCR; TCRdb's copy keeps in-frame clones and lacks some. The sample contains about 140,000 clones, 70% to 90% of which appear only once. The sequenced sample consisted of peripheral blood. These receptors all stem from a woman aged 45-65 years with acute or convalescent COVID-19. Both conserved end residues are part of each CDR3. The D gene is left open where the match is weak. A row's size may be missing; if present it is once, few, many or a size class.

d_call: NA; j_call: TRBJ1-1; clone_size: few; v_call: TRBV28; cdr3_nt: TGTGCCAGCAGCCTCCAGGCGCACACTGAAGCTTTCTTT; cdr3_aa: CASSLQAHTEAFF
d_call: NA; j_call: TRBJ2-6; clone_size: NA; v_call: TRBV5-1; cdr3_nt: TGCGCCAGCAGCTTTGGGACACCCGGGGCCAACGTCCTGACTTTC; cdr3_aa: CASSFGTPGANVLTF
d_call: TRBD1; j_call: TRBJ1-1; clone_size: NA; v_call: TRBV28; cdr3_nt: TGTGCCAGCAGCTCCGGGACAGGGAACACTGAAGCTTTCTTT; cdr3_aa: CASSSGTGNTEAFF
d_call: NA; j_call: TRBJ1-4; clone_size: NA; v_call: TRBV18; cdr3_nt: TGTGCCAGCTCAAGGAGCCCAAATGAAAAACTGTTTTTT; cdr3_aa: CASSRSPNEKLFF
d_call: TRBD1; j_call: TRBJ1-6; clone_size: NA; v_call: TRBV11-2; cdr3_nt: TGTGCCAGCAGCCCCGGACAGGGGAAGTATTCACCCCTCCACTTT; cdr3_aa: CASSPGQGKYSPLHF
d_call: NA; j_call: TRBJ1-6; clone_size: NA; v_call: TRBV11-2; cdr3_nt: TGTGCCAGCAGCTTAGAGGCAAATTCACCCCTCCACTTT; cdr3_aa: CASSLEANSPLHF
d_call: TRBD2; j_call: TRBJ2-7; clone_size: NA; v_call: TRBV4-1; cdr3_nt: TGCGCCAGCAGCCAAGATTTAGCGGGGGGACCCTACGAGCAGTACTTC; cdr3_aa: CASSQDLAGGPYEQYF
d_call: TRBD1; j_call: TRBJ1-3; clone_size: NA; v_call: TRBV27; cdr3_nt: TGTGCCAGCAGTTTACGCGCAGGGGGCAGTGGAAACACCATATATTTT; cdr3_aa: CASSLRAGGSGNTIYF
d_call: NA; j_call: TRBJ2-1; clone_size: NA; v_call: TRBV2; cdr3_nt: TGTGCCAGCAACCCACCTAACAATGAGCAGTTCTTC; cdr3_aa: CASNPPNNEQFF
d_call: TRBD1; j_call: TRBJ2-1; clone_size: NA; v_call: TRBV13; cdr3_nt: TGTGCCAGCAGCTTTGCGACAGGGGGTCTCGATGAGCAGTTCTTC; cdr3_aa: CASSFATGGLDEQFF
d_call: NA; j_call: TRBJ1-5; clone_size: NA; v_call: TRBV12-3/TRBV12-4; cdr3_nt: TGTGCCAGCAGCAACAGCGGGAATCAGCCCCAGCATTTT; cdr3_aa: CASSNSGNQPQHF
d_call: NA; j_call: TRBJ2-3; clone_size: NA; v_call: TRBV7-9; cdr3_nt: TGTGCCAGCAGCTCTGGGCTCCCCACAGATACGCAGTATTTT; cdr3_aa: CASSSGLPTDTQYF
d_call: NA; j_call: TRBJ1-3; clone_size: NA; v_call: TRBV6-1; cdr3_nt: TGTGCCAGCAGTGAATTTAGTCTTCCCCCCGCTGGAAACACCATATATTTT; cdr3_aa: CASSEFSLPPAGNTIYF
d_call: TRBD2; j_call: TRBJ2-5; clone_size: NA; v_call: TRBV5-1; cdr3_nt: TGCGCCAGCAGCTTTCAGGGGGGACTAGCGACGGAAGAGACCCAGTACTTC; cdr3_aa: CASSFQGGLATEETQYF
d_call: NA; j_call: TRBJ2-2; clone_size: once; v_call: TRBV6-1; cdr3_nt: TGTGCCAGCAGTGAAATCCCCGGCACCGGGGAGCTGTTTTTT; cdr3_aa: CASSEIPGTGELFF
d_call: NA; j_call: TRBJ2-1; clone_size: NA; v_call: TRBV15; cdr3_nt: TGTGCCACCAGCAGGACAGCTTTACGCTCCTACAATGAGCAGTTCTTC; cdr3_aa: CATSRTALRSYNEQFF
d_call: NA; j_call: TRBJ2-3; clone_size: few; v_call: TRBV28; cdr3_nt: TGTGCCAGCAGTGGACAGTCGTTATCCACAGATACGCAGTATTTT; cdr3_aa: CASSGQSLSTDTQYF
d_call: TRBD2; j_call: TRBJ2-3; clone_size: NA; v_call: TRBV5-1; cdr3_nt: TGCGCCAGCAGCTTCGTTCTCCGGGGGGGCCGTGTGACAGATACGCAGTATTTT; cdr3_aa: CASSFVLRGGRVTDTQYF
d_call: TRBD2; j_call: TRBJ2-2; clone_size: NA; v_call: TRBV9; cdr3_nt: TGTGCCAGCAGCGTGGCTAGCGGGGCCGCGAACACCGGGGAGCTGTTTTTT; cdr3_aa: CASSVASGAANTGELFF
d_call: NA; j_call: TRBJ1-1; clone_size: NA; v_call: TRBV24-1; cdr3_nt: TGTGCCACCAGTGAGTACCGCCTCTACTGTTACTGCCCCACTGAAGCTTTCTTT; cdr3_aa: CATSEYRLYCYCPTEAFF
d_call: TRBD1; j_call: TRBJ2-1; clone_size: once; v_call: TRBV30; cdr3_nt: TGTGCCCAGGGGACAGTTTACAATGAGCAGTTCTTC; cdr3_aa: CAQGTVYNEQFF
d_call: NA; j_call: TRBJ1-1; clone_size: NA; v_call: TRBV5-6; cdr3_nt: TGTGCCAGCAGCTTGAGGACACCAACGACTGAAGCTTTCTTT; cdr3_aa: CASSLRTPTTEAFF
d_call: NA; j_call: TRBJ1-4; clone_size: NA; v_call: TRBV7-2; cdr3_nt: TGTGCCAGCAGCTTACGGAGGGCGAGCGAAAAACTGTTTTTT; cdr3_aa: CASSLRRASEKLFF
d_call: NA; j_call: TRBJ1-2; clone_size: NA; v_call: TRBV7-3; cdr3_nt: TGTGCCAGCAGCCCAGGGTATGGCTACACCTTC; cdr3_aa: CASSPGYGYTF
d_call: NA; j_call: TRBJ2-7; clone_size: NA; v_call: TRBV30; cdr3_nt: TGTGCCTGGAGCGGCGCCGGGGAGCAGTACTTC; cdr3_aa: CAWSGAGEQYF
d_call: TRBD1; j_call: TRBJ1-2; clone_size: NA; v_call: TRBV3-1/TRBV3-2; cdr3_nt: TGTGCCAGCAGCAAACAGGGGGGAGACTATGGCTACACCTTC; cdr3_aa: CASSKQGGDYGYTF
d_call: TRBD2; j_call: TRBJ2-3; clone_size: few; v_call: TRBV28; cdr3_nt: TGTGCCAGCAGTCCGGGACTAGCGGGGGGGCTCACAGATACGCAGTATTTT; cdr3_aa: CASSPGLAGGLTDTQYF
d_call: NA; j_call: TRBJ1-4; clone_size: NA; v_call: TRBV24-1; cdr3_nt: TGTGCCACCAGTGATGAACAGGGATATGAAAAACTGTTTTTT; cdr3_aa: CATSDEQGYEKLFF
d_call: NA; j_call: TRBJ2-5; clone_size: NA; v_call: TRBV5-6; cdr3_nt: TGTGCCAGCAGCTTGAGTACAGGGAGTCAAGAGACCCAGTACTTC; cdr3_aa: CASSLSTGSQETQYF
d_call: TRBD2; j_call: TRBJ2-5; clone_size: few; v_call: TRBV7-3; cdr3_nt: TGTGCCAGCAGCTCAGGGACTAGCGGGGGGACTCGAGAGACCCAGTACTTC; cdr3_aa: CASSSGTSGGTRETQYF
d_call: TRBD1; j_call: TRBJ1-6; clone_size: NA; v_call: TRBV6-5; cdr3_nt: TGTGCCAGCAGCCGACGCAGACAGGGTAGCTCACCCCTCCACTTT; cdr3_aa: CASSRRRQGSSPLHF
d_call: TRBD1; j_call: TRBJ1-2; clone_size: few; v_call: TRBV9; cdr3_nt: TGTGCCAGCAGCGTAGCTGGGACAGACTATGGCTACACCTTC; cdr3_aa: CASSVAGTDYGYTF
d_call: TRBD1; j_call: TRBJ1-6; clone_size: once; v_call: TRBV2; cdr3_nt: TGTGCCAGCATAAGGGACAGGGAGGGTTCACCCCTCCACTTT; cdr3_aa: CASIRDREGSPLHF
d_call: NA; j_call: TRBJ1-2; clone_size: NA; v_call: TRBV5-4; cdr3_nt: TGTGCCAGCAGCCCGTCGACAGACAACTATGGCTACACCTTC; cdr3_aa: CASSPSTDNYGYTF
d_call: TRBD1; j_call: TRBJ1-4; clone_size: once; v_call: TRBV6-6; cdr3_nt: TGTGCCAGCAAGGGGGCTGGAGAAAAACTGTTTTTT; cdr3_aa: CASKGAGEKLFF
d_call: NA; j_call: TRBJ1-1; clone_size: few; v_call: TRBV19; cdr3_nt: TGTGCCAGTACCGAGACAGGTACCACTGAAGCTTTCTTT; cdr3_aa: CASTETGTTEAFF
d_call: NA; j_call: TRBJ1-6; clone_size: NA; v_call: TRBV18; cdr3_nt: TGTGCCAGCTCACCGGACAGTGGGAATTCACCCCTCCACTTT; cdr3_aa: CASSPDSGNSPLHF
d_call: NA; j_call: TRBJ1-4; clone_size: NA; v_call: TRBV27; cdr3_nt: TGTGCCAGCAGTACACTGACAGACTTTGAAAAACTGTTTTTT; cdr3_aa: CASSTLTDFEKLFF
d_call: NA; j_call: TRBJ1-5; clone_size: NA; v_call: TRBV7-2; cdr3_nt: TGTGCCAGCAGCTTAGGTTGGGGGGTAGATCAGCCCCAGCATTTT; cdr3_aa: CASSLGWGVDQPQHF
d_call: NA; j_call: TRBJ1-6; clone_size: once; v_call: TRBV4-3; cdr3_nt: TGCGCCAGCAGCCAGGAGAATTCACCCCTCCACTTT; cdr3_aa: CASSQENSPLHF
d_call: NA; j_call: TRBJ1-6; clone_size: few; v_call: TRBV2; cdr3_nt: TGTGCCAGCCGGGGGGGCAATTCACCCCTCCACTTT; cdr3_aa: CASRGGNSPLHF